Below, 22 T cell receptor beta chains from the same sample are listed, as sequenced in a study of beta chain features in type 1 diabetes. Reverse transcribing all isolated RNA meant expressed TCRB transcripts were sequenced. The assay was immunoSEQ multiplex PCR, and TCRdb's table has in-frame clones only and misses some. The sample has 600,000 to 650,000 clones; 15% to 17% are singletons. Sequencing was carried out using naive CD4+ T cells from blood. Every receptor here comes from a man between 18 and 35 years old in good health.

V gene TRBV9 combines with J gene TRBJ1-6; no definite D call. V was shortened by 4 bases and J by 7 bases, with 12 bases between the two germline ends. Germline V CDR1 and CDR2: SGDLS, YYNGEE. The CDR3 sequence is 14 residues long. CDR3 amino acids: CASSLPGRNSPLHF. The CDR3 DNA reads TGTGCCAGCAGCTTGCCGGGCCGGAATTCACCCCTCCACTTT.

This sequence joins TRBV4-1 and TRBJ2-6; the D gene could be TRBD1 or TRBD2 (6 bases each). V was trimmed by 3 bases and J by 4 bases, leaving 10 bases between them. CDR1 is MGHRA, CDR2 YSYEKL, per germline. The CDR3 consists of 15 residues. The CDR3 region is CASSQRDTGANVLTF. In DNA, the CDR3 is TGCGCCAGCAGCCAGCGGGACACGGGGGCCAACGTCCTGACTTTC.

The chain links TRBV27 to TRBJ1-2; TRBD1 is a possible D gene (5 bases). The germline V and J ends were trimmed by 4 bases and 7 bases, with 10 bases remaining between them. CDR3 length: 12 amino acids. CDR1 and CDR2 (germline): MNHEY, SMNVEV (reference sequence). CDR3 amino acids: CASSSGRGGYTF. The CDR3 nucleotides read TGTGCCAGCAGTTCAGGGAGGGGTGGCTACACCTTC.

This chain links TRBV19 with TRBJ2-1; 10 bases fit TRBD2. CDR3 length: 14 amino acids. Trimming took 8 bases from V and 5 from J; bases not matched to a gene: 6. The germline gives CDR1 LNHDA, CDR2 SQIVND (reference sequence). The CDR3 protein is CASWSGREHNEQFF. CDR3 in DNA: TGTGCCAGTTGGAGCGGGAGGGAACACAATGAGCAGTTCTTC.

This clone was seen only a few times. This rearrangement joins TRBV4-3 to TRBJ1-2; a possible D gene is TRBD1 (5 bases). Per germline, CDR1 LGHNA and CDR2 YSLEER. CDR3 size: 16 residues. The V end was cut by 1 base, the J end by 4 bases, with 16 bases between. CDR3 bases: TGCGCCAGCAGCCAAGTCGGCCAGGGCGCCTTCTATGGCTACACCTTC. Encoded protein: CASSQVGQGAFYGYTF.

This rearrangement joins TRBV10-3 to TRBJ2-3; D not certain. The germline gives CDR1 ENHRY, CDR2 SYGVKD. CDR3 length equals 13 residues. Trimming cost V 2 bases and J 8 bases, with 11 bases left between them. For the CDR3, the DNA is TGTGCCATCAGTGAGCGGCAGGACGTTACGCAGTATTTT. Translated: CAISERQDVTQYF.

The CDR3 is CASSQQTGLGYTF. The CDR3 DNA follows: TGCGCCAGCAGCCAGCAGACAGGGCTCGGCTACACCTTC. The chain employs TRBV4-3 and TRBJ1-2, with 7 bases lining up with TRBD1. J was trimmed by 8 bases and V by 3 bases; bases with no gene match: 6. The germline CDR1 and CDR2 sequences are LGHNA and YSLEER. This CDR3 has 13 amino acids.

In this sample, this clone turned up a few times. The CDR3 coding sequence is TGTGCCAGCAGCTGGGGACAGGGGCAAGAGACCCAGTACTTC. This gives the protein CASSWGQGQETQYF. The rearrangement uses TRBV9 and TRBJ2-5; 10 bases align to TRBD1. This CDR3 spans 14 amino acids. Germline V gene data show CDR1 as SGDLS and CDR2 as YYNGEE. V lost 4 bases to trimming and J lost 2 bases; unmatched junction nucleotides: 2.

This rearrangement joins TRBV5-1 to TRBJ2-7; D might be TRBD1 (5 bases). Germline CDR1 SGHRS, CDR2 YFSETQ. Between the trimmed V and J ends, which lost 2 bases and 2 bases, there was a span of 14 bases. CDR3 length equals 15 residues. The CDR3 loop is CASSLPGYPTYEQYF. Written as DNA, the CDR3 is TGCGCCAGCAGCTTACCAGGGTACCCGACCTACGAGCAGTACTTC.

The chain recombines TRBV7-9 with TRBJ2-1; 8 nucleotides align to TRBD1. Germline CDR1 is SEHNR and CDR2 is FQNEAQ (reference sequence). There are 12 residues in the CDR3. CDR3 protein: CAFTRGHNEQFF. The CDR3 DNA reads as TGTGCTTTCACCAGGGGGCACAATGAGCAGTTCTTC.

This chain connects TRBV7-3 to TRBJ2-1; 11 bases agree with TRBD2. The CDR3 length is 15 residues. J was trimmed by 8 bases and V by 3 bases; bases with no gene match: 6. Germline-derived CDR1 and CDR2 are SGHTA and FQGTGA. The DNA of the CDR3 is TGTGCCAGCAGCTTCGGGACTAGCGGTGGGTATGAGCAGTTCTTC. Amino acids: CASSFGTSGGYEQFF.

The J gene is TRBJ1-5, the V gene TRBV27; the D gene is possibly TRBD1 (6 bases). Germline values: CDR1 MNHEY, CDR2 SMNVEV (reference sequence). V gave up 6 bases and J gave up 5 bases, with 14 bases separating them. This CDR3 spans 14 amino acids. CDR3 nucleotides: TGTGCCAGCAGGAGGTTGGGGGCGGATCAGCCCCAGCATTTT. It is translated as CASRRLGADQPQHF.

This clone has a count of ten or more. The rearrangement links TRBV19 to TRBJ2-5; D is unclear. V was pared by 6 bases and J by 9 bases, with 17 bases between. Looked up from germline, CDR1 is LNHDA and CDR2 is SQIVND (reference sequence). The CDR3 is 13 amino acids. This CDR3 reads CASSPRPVNAQYF. CDR3 in DNA: TGTGCCAGTAGCCCAAGGCCTGTTAATGCCCAGTACTTC.

The chain combines TRBV6-5 with TRBJ2-7; D possibly uses TRBD1 or TRBD2 (6 bases each). This CDR3 has 15 amino acids. CDR1 is MNHEY, CDR2 SVGAGI, per germline. V was trimmed by 0 bases and J by 4 bases, leaving 13 bases between them. In DNA, the CDR3 is TGTGCCAGCAGTTACTCGAGCCGGGGGCCATACGAGCAGTACTTC. Protein sequence: CASSYSSRGPYEQYF.

At least ten counts were recorded for this clone. The chain joins TRBV10-3 to TRBJ2-6, with 7 bases lining up with TRBD1. V lost 7 bases and J lost 2; bases outside the gene matches: 8. Germline CDR1 ENHRY, CDR2 SYGVKD. The CDR3 has 16 residues. The chain's CDR3 is CAITGTALAGANVLTF. CDR3 DNA sequence: TGTGCCATCACCGGGACAGCCCTGGCTGGGGCCAACGTCCTGACTTTC.

The rearrangement uses TRBV7-7 and TRBJ2-3; D remains unclear. The CDR3 extends over 15 amino acids. V lost 1 base, J lost 0 bases, and 8 bases lay in between. Germline CDR1 SSHAT, CDR2 FNYEAQ (reference sequence). The CDR3 DNA reads as TGTGCCAGCAGCTTAGAGGTGACTAGCACAGATACGCAGTATTTT. It yields the protein CASSLEVTSTDTQYF.

The chain uses TRBV10-3 and TRBJ1-1, with TRBD1 matching 7 bases. Germline-derived CDR1 and CDR2 are ENHRY and SYGVKD. This CDR3 is 14 amino acids long. J was trimmed by 1 base and V by 10 bases; bases with no gene match: 9. Here the CDR3 DNA reads TGTGCCACCGCTCCGGGACAGAGGAACACTGAAGCTTTCTTT. It is translated as CATAPGQRNTEAFF.

The genes are TRBV2 and TRBJ2-1, with D unresolved. CDR3 length equals 15 residues. Trimming pared 2 bases from V and 0 bases from J, leaving 8 bases between. Germline V lookup: CDR1 SNHLY, CDR2 FYNNEI. The CDR3 loop is CASSESPVSYNEQFF. CDR3 DNA sequence: TGTGCCAGCAGTGAATCCCCTGTCTCCTACAATGAGCAGTTCTTC.

This clone was seen a handful of times. This sequence joins TRBV5-4 and TRBJ2-1; 11 bases are a match to TRBD2. Germline CDR1 is SGHNT and CDR2 is YYREEE (reference sequence). V trimming: 3 bases; J trimming: 0 bases; junction bases outside the gene matches: 2. The CDR3 covers 16 residues. The CDR3 DNA is TGTGCCAGCAGCTGGCTAGCGGGGGGCTCCTACAATGAGCAGTTCTTC. It is translated as CASSWLAGGSYNEQFF.

Only a few counts were recorded for this clone. The rearrangement joins TRBV28 to TRBJ1-4, with TRBD1 identical over 7 bases. With 5 bases clipped from V and 5 bases from J, the junction kept 8 bases outside the gene matches. Per the germline V gene, CDR1 is MDHEN and CDR2 is SYDVKM. The length of the CDR3 is 15 residues. In DNA form, the CDR3 reads TGTGCCAGCAGTCCCCTGACAGGGTCGAATGAAAAACTGTTTTTT. As protein: CASSPLTGSNEKLFF.

This chain uses TRBV10-3 with TRBJ1-1; 7 nucleotides agree with TRBD1. Per germline, CDR1 ENHRY and CDR2 SYGVKD. The V gene end was trimmed by 8 bases and the J gene end by 0 bases; junction bases not matched to a gene: 6. CDR3 length: 14 amino acids. This chain's CDR3 is CAIGQALLNTEAFF. CDR3 nucleotides: TGTGCCATCGGACAGGCCCTCTTGAACACTGAAGCTTTCTTT.

This clone came up a few times. V usage is TRBV7-2 and J usage is TRBJ1-6; 11 bases line up with TRBD1. Germline V CDR1 and CDR2: SGHTA, FQGNSA. With 5 bases clipped from V and 9 bases from J, the junction kept 6 bases outside the gene matches. The CDR3 consists of 15 residues. As DNA, the CDR3 is TGTGCCAGCAGCCCCGGACAGGGGGCTGGTTCACCCCTCCACTTT. It codes for CASSPGQGAGSPLHF.